This T cell receptor beta chain comes out of a study of cytomegalovirus exposure and HLA in healthy donors. Study results and limitations: Earlier results showed most TCR beta V segments being productive about 90% or about 30% of the time. For cytomegalovirus status, the classifier reportedly gave diagnoses with high specificity and sensitivity. There were several of the most significant clusters that appeared linked to common viral pathogens in a later analysis.

About this clone: Its antigen is as yet unknown.

Whereas donors were nominally healthy upon sampling, unrecorded immune exposures were probable. Researchers ran the PCR with 60 Vbeta and 13 Jbeta primers. The assay was immunoSEQ multiplex PCR, and TCRdb's table has in-frame clones only and misses some. The data hold roughly 200,000 clones, with 65% to 85% observed a single time. CDR3 length: 14 residues. Germline-derived CDR1 and CDR2 are MNHEY and SMNVEV (reference sequence). Trimming stripped 6 bases from V and 1 base from J, with 13 bases between. The TCR comes from a man in his fifties or sixties in good health and CMV-seronegative. Sequencing input: PBMCs. The gene calls are TRBV27 and TRBJ2-7, with a tentative D call TRBD2 (5 bases). In nucleotides, the CDR3 is TGTGCCAGCAGCCTCCGCGGGCCTTCCTACGAGCAGTACTTC. It codes for CASSLRGPSYEQYF.